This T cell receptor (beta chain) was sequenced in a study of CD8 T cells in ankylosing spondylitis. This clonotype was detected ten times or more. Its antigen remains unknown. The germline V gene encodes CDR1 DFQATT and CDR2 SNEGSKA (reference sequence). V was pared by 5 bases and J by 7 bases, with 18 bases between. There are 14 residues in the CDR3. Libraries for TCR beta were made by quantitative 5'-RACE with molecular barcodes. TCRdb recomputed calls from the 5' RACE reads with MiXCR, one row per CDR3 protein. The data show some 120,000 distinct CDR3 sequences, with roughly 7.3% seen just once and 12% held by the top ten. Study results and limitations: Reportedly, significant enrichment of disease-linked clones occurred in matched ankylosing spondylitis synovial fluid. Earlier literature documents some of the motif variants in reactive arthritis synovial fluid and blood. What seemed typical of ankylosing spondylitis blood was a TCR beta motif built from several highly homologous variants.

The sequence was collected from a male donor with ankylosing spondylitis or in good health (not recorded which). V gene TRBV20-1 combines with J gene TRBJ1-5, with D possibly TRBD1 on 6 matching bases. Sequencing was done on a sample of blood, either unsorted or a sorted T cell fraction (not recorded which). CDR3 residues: CSAERGFAGQPQHF. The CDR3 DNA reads TGCAGTGCTGAAAGGGGGTTTGCTGGGCAGCCCCAGCATTTT.